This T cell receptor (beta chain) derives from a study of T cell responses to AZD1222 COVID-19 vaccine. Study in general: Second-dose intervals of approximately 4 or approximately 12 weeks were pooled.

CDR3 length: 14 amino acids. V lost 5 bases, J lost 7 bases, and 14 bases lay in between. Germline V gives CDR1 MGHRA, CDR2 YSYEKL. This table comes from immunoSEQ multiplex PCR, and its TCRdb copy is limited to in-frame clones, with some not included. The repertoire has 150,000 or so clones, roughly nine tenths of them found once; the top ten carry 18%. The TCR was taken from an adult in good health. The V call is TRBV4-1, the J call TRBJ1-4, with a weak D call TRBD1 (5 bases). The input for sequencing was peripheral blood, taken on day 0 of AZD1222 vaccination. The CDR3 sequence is CASSYRDGSEKLFF. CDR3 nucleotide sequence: TGCGCCAGCAGCTACCGGGACGGTTCTGAAAAACTGTTTTTT.